A single sample gave rise to the 11 T cell receptor beta chains below, sequenced in a study of brain T cells in children with intractable seizures. Described time point: blood from clinic visit 5 months post-surgery; TSC patient then seizure free. The table came from immunoSEQ multiplex PCR; TCRdb's copy has only in-frame clones and leaves some out. The table shows 340,000 or so clones, with approximately 93% occurring only once. The sample was peripheral blood, taken roughly 5 months after surgery. The receptors come from a boy younger than two with tuberous sclerosis and intractable seizures.

DNA for the CDR3: TGTGCCACCAGTGATCCCCAGAAGAACACTGAAGCTTTCTTT. Protein sequence: CATSDPQKNTEAFF. The V call is TRBV24-1, the J call TRBJ1-1; D remains unclear. This CDR3 region has 14 residues. The germline V gene has CDR1 KGHDR and CDR2 SFDVKD. Between the trimmed V and J ends, which lost 3 bases and 1 base, there was a span of 8 bases.

The chain employs TRBV19 and TRBJ1-2, with 8 bases matching TRBD1. The CDR3 sequence is 13 residues long. Germline CDR1 and CDR2: LNHDA and SQIVND (reference sequence). V shed 10 bases and J 4 bases; nucleotides not matched to a gene: 8. In nucleotides, the CDR3 is TGTGCCACTAGCCCCGGACAGGGCTATGGCTACACCTTC. Protein product: CATSPGQGYGYTF.

The gene calls are TRBV7-9 and TRBJ2-5; D is unresolved. This CDR3 comprises 13 residues. Germline assignment: CDR1 SEHNR and CDR2 FQNEAQ (reference sequence). V gave up 3 bases and J gave up 2 bases, with 7 bases separating them. CDR3 bases: TGTGCCAGCAGCTTCGTATGGCAAGAGACCCAGTACTTC. Its protein is CASSFVWQETQYF.

For the CDR3, the DNA is TGCGCCAGCAGCCAAGGACCCTGGCACAGGGGGCTTGGAGGTGGTAGAAATTCACCCCTCCACTTT. It encodes CASSQGPWHRGLGGGRNSPLHF. The J gene is TRBJ1-6, the V gene TRBV4-1; 9 nucleotides match TRBD1. The CDR3 loop spans 22 amino acids. V dropped 1 base and J dropped 7; count of bases not matched to a gene: 23. Per the germline V gene, CDR1 is MGHRA and CDR2 is YSYEKL.

Only one count was recorded for this clone. V gene TRBV9 combines with J gene TRBJ2-1; possible D gene TRBD1, 6 bases. Germline CDR1 reads SGDLS; CDR2 reads YYNGEE. The V end was cut by 2 bases, the J end by 5 bases, with 14 bases between. CDR3 length: 15 residues. Here the CDR3 reads CASSVRDTNNNEQFF. The CDR3 bases are TGTGCCAGCAGCGTCCGGGACACTAATAACAATGAGCAGTTCTTC.

The CDR3 nucleotides are TGTGCCAGCAGCGTAGGTCCTAGCGGGGGAGATACGCAGTATTTT. This sequence encodes CASSVGPSGGDTQYF. The genes are TRBV9 and TRBJ2-3; 10 nucleotides match TRBD2. Germline loops: CDR1 SGDLS, CDR2 YYNGEE. The V and J ends lost 0 bases and 5 bases, in that order; junction bases with no gene match: 3. There are 15 residues in the CDR3.

The chain has TRBV30 and TRBJ2-1, with 8 nucleotides matching TRBD1. The CDR3 totals 14 residues. CDR1 is GTSNPN and CDR2 is SVGIG in the germline V gene (reference sequence). J gave up 0 bases and V 5 bases, and 3 bases lay outside the gene matches. CDR3 in DNA: TGTGCCTGGGGACAGGGTTACTCCTACAATGAGCAGTTCTTC. This encodes CAWGQGYSYNEQFF. The whole variable domain, filled in from reference TRBV30 and TRBJ2-1, reads SQTIHQWPATLVQPVGSPLSLECTVEGTSNPNLYWYRQAAGRGLQLLFYSVGIGQISSEVPQNLSASRPQDRQFILSSKKLLLSDSGFYLCAWGQGYSYNEQFFGPGTRLTVL.

This clone was observed a single time. This chain uses TRBV7-8 with TRBJ1-5, with 8 bases lining up with TRBD1. Trimming cost V 0 bases and J 7 bases; bases outside gene matches: 11. CDR3 size: 17 residues. CDR1 and CDR2 from the germline V gene are SGHVS and FQNEAQ. CDR3 amino acids: CASSLARFLTGGQPQHF. CDR3 in DNA: TGTGCCAGCAGCTTAGCGAGGTTTTTAACAGGGGGACAGCCCCAGCATTTT.

J is TRBJ2-1 and V is TRBV15, with D tentatively TRBD1 (6 bases). There are 16 residues in the CDR3. Germline values: CDR1 LNHNV, CDR2 YYDKDF (reference sequence). Between the trimmed V and J ends, which lost 3 bases and 6 bases, there was a span of 18 bases. CDR3 region: CATSRVHRERFNEQFF. CDR3 DNA: TGTGCCACCAGCAGGGTACACAGGGAGAGGTTCAATGAGCAGTTCTTC.

This clone was picked up a small number of times. The rearrangement uses TRBV7-9 and TRBJ1-5; D is perhaps TRBD1 (5 bases). Germline values: CDR1 SEHNR, CDR2 FQNEAQ (reference sequence). The CDR3 sequence is 16 residues long. Trimming removed 1 base at V and 7 bases at J, with 17 bases between. The DNA of the CDR3 is TGTGCCAGCAGCTTAGGGATCGGGGCAGCGGCGCAGCCCCAGCATTTT. This codes for CASSLGIGAAAQPQHF.

The rearrangement uses TRBV30 and TRBJ2-7, with D perhaps TRBD1 (6 bases). Germline V gene lookup returns CDR1 GTSNPN and CDR2 SVGIG (reference sequence). This CDR3 spans 11 amino acids. Trimming took off 4 bases at V and 4 bases at J, with 8 bases between the two ends. Here the CDR3 reads CAWKGEYEQYF. DNA of the CDR3: TGTGCCTGGAAGGGGGAATACGAGCAGTACTTC. The full variable domain, with the rest looked up from reference TRBV30 and TRBJ2-7, is SQTIHQWPATLVQPVGSPLSLECTVEGTSNPNLYWYRQAAGRGLQLLFYSVGIGQISSEVPQNLSASRPQDRQFILSSKKLLLSDSGFYLCAWKGEYEQYFGPGTRLTVT.